These 2 T cell receptor beta chains share one sample of origin, sequenced in a study of shared T cell receptors in the human thymus. TCRdb's table, derived via immunoSEQ multiplex PCR, lists solely in-frame clones and lacks some. The table records hundreds of thousands of clones, over 75% of them present only once. The same data also went into a second study, on human thymus T cells.

Sequencing was performed on thymocytes. Every receptor here comes from a boy less than two years old with a congenital heart defect.

The V call is TRBV21-1, the J call TRBJ2-5; TRBD2 is the table's D call and was not checked against the DNA. TRBV21-1 is given as a pseudogene. CDR3 size: 14 residues. The CDR3, as DNA: TGTGCCAGCAGCAAAGGCAAAAAACGGGAGACCCAGTACTTC. This encodes CASSKGKKRETQYF.

This chain links TRBV27 with TRBJ2-7; 9 positions agree with TRBD2. CDR1 and CDR2 (germline): MNHEY, SMNVEV (reference sequence). Trimming removed 8 bases from V and 5 bases from J; junction bases left unmatched: 13. This CDR3 has 15 residues. CDR3 region: CASSLAAGGPDEQYF. In nucleotides, the CDR3 is TGTGCCAGCTCGCTAGCGGCGGGAGGGCCTGACGAGCAGTACTTC.